This T cell receptor beta chain was obtained from a study of shared clonotypes between healthy human individuals. Study context: With ages of 18 to 49, the donors were two women and a few men.

On this clone: This same CDR3 is encoded by further DNA sequences in the sample.

CDR3 size: 11 residues. From germline, CDR1 is MNHEY and CDR2 SVGAGI. V was cut by 1 base and J by 5 bases, with 3 bases left in between. Generated by immunoSEQ multiplex PCR, the TCRdb table keeps only in-frame clones and is missing some. The sample records around 1.5 million clones, 95% to 99% being singletons. The TCR originated in a man aged 30 to 39 in good health. The V gene is TRBV6-5, the J gene TRBJ2-7; D not resolved. The material sequenced was naive CD4+ T cells sorted from blood. The subset is: CD45RA+ positively selected. CDR3 region: CASSYLHEQYF. CDR3 sequence (DNA): TGTGCCAGCAGTTACTTACACGAGCAGTACTTC.